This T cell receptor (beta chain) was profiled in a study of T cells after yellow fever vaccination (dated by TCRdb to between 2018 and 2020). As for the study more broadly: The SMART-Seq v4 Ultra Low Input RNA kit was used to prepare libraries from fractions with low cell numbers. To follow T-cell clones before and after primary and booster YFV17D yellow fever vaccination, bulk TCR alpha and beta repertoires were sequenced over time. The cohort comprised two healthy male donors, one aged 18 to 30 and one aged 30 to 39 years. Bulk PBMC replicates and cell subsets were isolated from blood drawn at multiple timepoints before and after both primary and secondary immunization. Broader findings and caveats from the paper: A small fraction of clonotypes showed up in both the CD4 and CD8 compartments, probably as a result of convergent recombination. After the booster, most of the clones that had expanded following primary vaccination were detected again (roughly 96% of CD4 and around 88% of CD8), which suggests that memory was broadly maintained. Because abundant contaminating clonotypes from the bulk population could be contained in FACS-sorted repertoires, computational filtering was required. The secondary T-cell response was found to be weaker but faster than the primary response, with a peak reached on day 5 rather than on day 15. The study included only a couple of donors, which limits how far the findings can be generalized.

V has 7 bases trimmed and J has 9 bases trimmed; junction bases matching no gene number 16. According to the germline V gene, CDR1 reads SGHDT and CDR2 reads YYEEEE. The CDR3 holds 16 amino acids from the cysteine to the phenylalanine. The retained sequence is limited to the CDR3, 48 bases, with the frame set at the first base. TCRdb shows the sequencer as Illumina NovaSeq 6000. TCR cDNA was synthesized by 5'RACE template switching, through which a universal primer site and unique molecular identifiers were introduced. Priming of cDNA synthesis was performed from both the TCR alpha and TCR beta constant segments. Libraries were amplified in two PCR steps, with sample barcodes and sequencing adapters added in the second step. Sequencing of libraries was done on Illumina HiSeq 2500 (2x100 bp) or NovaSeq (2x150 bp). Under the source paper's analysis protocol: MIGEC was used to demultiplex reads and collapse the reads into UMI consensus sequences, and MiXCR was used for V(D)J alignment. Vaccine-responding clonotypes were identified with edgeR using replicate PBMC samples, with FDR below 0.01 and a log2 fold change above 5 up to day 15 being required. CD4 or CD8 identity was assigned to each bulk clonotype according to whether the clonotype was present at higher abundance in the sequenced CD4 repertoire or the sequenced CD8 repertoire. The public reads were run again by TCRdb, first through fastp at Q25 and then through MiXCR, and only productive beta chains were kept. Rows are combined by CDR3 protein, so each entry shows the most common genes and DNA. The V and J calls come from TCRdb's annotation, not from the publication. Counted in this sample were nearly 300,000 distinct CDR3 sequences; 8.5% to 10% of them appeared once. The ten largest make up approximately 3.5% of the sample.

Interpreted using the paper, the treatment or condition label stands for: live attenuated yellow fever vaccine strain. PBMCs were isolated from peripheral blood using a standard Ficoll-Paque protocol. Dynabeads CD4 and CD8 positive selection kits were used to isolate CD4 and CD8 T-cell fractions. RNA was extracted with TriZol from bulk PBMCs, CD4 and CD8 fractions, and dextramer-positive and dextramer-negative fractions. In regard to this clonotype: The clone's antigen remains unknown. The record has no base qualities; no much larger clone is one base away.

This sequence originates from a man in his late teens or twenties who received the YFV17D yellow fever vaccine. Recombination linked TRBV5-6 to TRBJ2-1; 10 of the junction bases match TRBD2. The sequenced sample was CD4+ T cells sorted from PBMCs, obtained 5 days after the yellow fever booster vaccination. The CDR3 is CASPRVGSGGASEQFF. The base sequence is TGTGCCAGCCCCAGGGTGGGAAGCGGGGGGGCCAGTGAGCAGTTCTTC.